These T cell receptor beta chains were read from a single sample in a study of blood T cell repertoires in COVID-19. Libraries were prepared by immunoSEQ multiplex PCR; TCRdb keeps only in-frame clonotypes and omits some of them. This sample has 350,000 to 400,000 clones; around 87% occur once, and the top ten carry 1.5% to 2%. The sample consisted of PBMCs or T cells enriched from blood (not recorded which). These receptors were collected from a man aged 35-49 years in a cohort exposed to, infected with or recovered from COVID-19 (not recorded which). The CDR3 runs from the conserved cysteine through the conserved F or W. Each record gives: V gene, CDR3 protein.

>TRBV18
CASLAGNGDEQFF
>TRBV4-2
CASSQVTTGTGSYF
>TRBV3-1/TRBV3-2
CASSQGTGQPQHF
>TRBV10-1
CASSRSGSSTDTQYF
>TRBV28
CASTTGHNEKLFF
>TRBV5-8
CASFRGSNTGELFF
>TRBV7-8
CASSLGTGMNTEAFF
>TRBV5-6
CASSLPSQETQYF
>TRBV6-5
CASSIDRLNTEAFF
>TRBV6-5
CASSKQVFSGNTIYF
>TRBV28
CASSLSGSTYGYTF
>TRBV30
CAWRRTSYGYTF
>TRBV3-1/TRBV3-2
CASSQGASGSYGYTF
>TRBV4-1
CASSRNSGAVQETQYF
>TRBV18
CASSPMEGRFGQPQHF
>TRBV5-1
CASSFGLADTQYF
>TRBV5-1
CASSKDTGGLGAFF
>TRBV28
CASSLEGTGDETEAFF
>TRBV11-2
CASSLPYQETQYF
>TRBV11-2
CATGTSGNYNEQFF
>TRBV19
CASSTGTMNTEAFF
>TRBV19
CASSYYRSSTGELFF
>TRBV3-1/TRBV3-2
CASSPRERGTEAFF
>TRBV5-1
CASSLDPGYEQYF
>TRBV6-1
CASSEALQAGRTPEAFF
>TRBV5-4
CASSVGAGNEKLFF
>TRBV10-2
CASSPSGRAVEQYF
>TRBV12-5
CASGLGNRDSSHEQYF
>TRBV7-9
CASSLARDSDSPLHF
>TRBV12-3/TRBV12-4
CASSFKHTQYF
>TRBV3-1/TRBV3-2
CASSIGTGVEAFF
>TRBV11-2
CASSPSRTFNNEQFF
>TRBV5-6
CASSPGGEETQYF
>TRBV5-4
CASSLLGRQFF
>TRBV6-5
CASRRDGTDTQYF
>TRBV18
CASRLAGPYNEQFF
>TRBV18
CASSPGQNYEQYF
>TRBV30
CAWSVKRGSGNTIYF
>TRBV19
CASSRLRTGGFFGEQYF
>TRBV2
CASSERTPYSNQPQHF
>TRBV3-1/TRBV3-2
CASSVQGWSVEKLFF